Listed here are 21 T cell receptor beta chains from one sample, sequenced in a study. Using its own MiXCR run on the 5' RACE reads, TCRdb lists one record per CDR3 protein. This table holds some 40,000 distinct CDR3 sequences, approximately 31% found once. Material for sequencing was memory CD4+ T cells sorted from a lymph node. As to subset: memory CD4+ T cells, CD4+CD45RO+CD25-. The source of these receptors is a female donor with breast cancer.

This sequence joins TRBV10-3 and TRBJ2-7, with TRBD1 identical over 8 bases. The CDR3 has 15 residues. CDR1 and CDR2 (germline): ENHRY, SYGVKD. Trimming removed 2 bases from V and 4 bases from J; junction bases left unmatched: 7. The CDR3 nucleotides read TGTGCCATCAGTGAGACCGACAGGGGTCGGTACGAGCAGTACTTC. This encodes CAISETDRGRYEQYF.

This clonotype appeared a few times. The J gene is TRBJ2-1, the V gene TRBV6-2 or TRBV6-3; TRBD1 agrees at 10 bases. Looked up from germline, CDR1 is MNHEY and CDR2 is SVGEGT. CDR3 length equals 13 residues. With 4 bases clipped from V and 10 bases from J, the junction kept 4 bases outside the gene matches. Here the CDR3 reads CASSWGQGSEQFF. Written as DNA, the CDR3 is TGTGCCAGCAGTTGGGGACAGGGGTCCGAGCAGTTCTTC.

This chain uses TRBV12-3 or TRBV12-4 with TRBJ2-1; unclear D gene. The CDR3 has 12 residues. The ends were cut back, 5 bases at V and 6 bases at J, with 8 bases in the middle. CDR3: CASSPFSNEQFF. CDR3 DNA: TGTGCCAGCAGTCCCTTTAGCAATGAGCAGTTCTTC.

The CDR3 DNA reads as TGTGCCAGCAGCCCCTCGGCCAGCTCCTACGAGCAGTACTTC. Its translation is CASSPSASSYEQYF. The rearrangement joins TRBV3-1 to TRBJ2-7; no clear D gene. V lost 4 bases and J lost 0, with 10 bases in between. CDR1 LGHDT and CDR2 YNNKEL come from the germline V gene (reference sequence). This CDR3 contains 14 residues.

This clonotype was seen more than once but under ten times. V and J are TRBV5-1 and TRBJ2-7, with D tentatively TRBD1 (5 bases). The ends were cut back, 1 base at V and 6 bases at J, with 11 bases in the middle. The CDR3 is 13 residues long. The germline V gene encodes CDR1 SGHRS and CDR2 YFSETQ. CDR3 coding DNA: TGCGCCAGCAGCTTGATGGGGCAGGGCGAGCAGTACTTC. It is translated as CASSLMGQGEQYF.

The chain has TRBV4-1 and TRBJ2-7; 12 bases agree with TRBD2. The CDR3 sequence is 16 residues long. V lost 1 base, J lost 6 bases, and 7 bases stayed unmatched. Germline V gene lookup returns CDR1 MGHRA and CDR2 YSYEKL. This chain's CDR3 is CASSQAGTSGRLEQYF. CDR3 coding DNA: TGCGCCAGCAGCCAAGCCGGGACTAGCGGGCGTCTCGAGCAGTACTTC.

There are a few counts of this clonotype. The CDR3 nucleotides are TGCAGCGTTGAATTAAACTACGAGCAGTACTTC. Amino acids: CSVELNYEQYF. The V and J genes are TRBV29-1 and TRBJ2-7; the D is unclear. CDR1 SQVTM and CDR2 ANQGSEA come from the germline V gene. The V end was cut by 2 bases, the J end by 3 bases, with 5 bases between. This CDR3 region has 11 residues.

This clonotype turned up a few times. J is TRBJ2-4 and V is TRBV20-1; D may be TRBD1 (6 bases). Trimming stripped 2 bases from V and 0 bases from J, with 11 bases between. Germline values: CDR1 DFQATT, CDR2 SNEGSKA (reference sequence). This CDR3 contains 15 residues. The CDR3 spells CSARKQGAAKNIQYF. For the CDR3, the DNA is TGCAGTGCTAGAAAACAGGGAGCAGCCAAAAACATTCAGTACTTC.

This clonotype was picked up a small number of times. The chain carries TRBV6-5 and TRBJ2-7; tentative D call: TRBD2 (7 bases). The CDR3 consists of 14 residues. Trimming stripped 7 bases from V and 6 bases from J, with 19 bases between. Germline V gene data show CDR1 as MNHEY and CDR2 as SVGAGI. The CDR3 bases are TGTGCCAGCAATTCGGGGGGCGGAATGGGCGAGCAGTACTTC. This encodes CASNSGGGMGEQYF.

About this clonotype: A read error may produce the germline difference seen at one junction end. The V call is TRBV5-1, the J call TRBJ1-5; 9 bases fit TRBD1. Germline lookup yields CDR1 SGHRS and CDR2 YFSETQ. This CDR3 spans 16 amino acids. CDR3 sequence reads: CASGLGEGQGHQPQHF. Written as DNA, the CDR3 is TGCGCCAGCGGCTTGGGGGAGGGACAGGGCCATCAGCCCCAGCATTTT. Looking up the rest from reference TRBV5-1 and TRBJ1-5 gives the full variable domain: KAGVTQTPRYLIKTRGQQVTLSCSPISGHRSVSWYQQTPGQGLQFLFEYFSETQRNKGNFPGRFSGRQFSNSRSEMNVSTLELGDSALYLCASGLGEGQGHQPQHFGDGTRLSIL.

The CDR3 DNA follows: TGCAGTGCTAGATTCGAGGTCCCCGGGCAGGGGGACTACGAGCAGTACTTC. Protein sequence: CSARFEVPGQGDYEQYF. This chain joins TRBV20-1 and TRBJ2-7, with 7 bases matching TRBD1. The germline CDR1 and CDR2 sequences are DFQATT and SNEGSKA (reference sequence). The CDR3 covers 17 residues. The J segment lost 3 bases and the V segment lost 2 bases, leaving 16 bases of the junction unmatched.

This chain joins TRBV4-1 and TRBJ2-1; a weak D match, TRBD2 (6 bases). Germline V lookup: CDR1 MGHRA, CDR2 YSYEKL. V lost 2 bases to trimming and J lost 5 bases, with 13 bases between them. This CDR3 is built from 15 residues. The DNA of the CDR3 is TGCGCCAGCAGCCAACTGGGACTTGGCAACAATGAGCAGTTCTTC. Translating it yields CASSQLGLGNNEQFF.

The sample holds a few counts of this clonotype. The chain uses TRBV9 and TRBJ2-2, with 9 bases fitting TRBD1. The CDR3 has 15 amino acids. CDR1 is SGDLS, CDR2 YYNGEE, per germline. Trimming removed 2 bases from V and 8 bases from J; junction bases left unmatched: 7. CDR3 in DNA: TGTGCCAGCAGCGTGCAACAGGGGGCATCTGGGGAGCTGTTTTTT. It encodes CASSVQQGASGELFF.

The chain employs TRBV4-1 and TRBJ2-6; D is ambiguous. Trimming took 1 base from V and 1 from J, leaving 5 bases between them. The germline V gene has CDR1 MGHRA and CDR2 YSYEKL. This CDR3 spans 15 amino acids. In DNA, the CDR3 is TGCGCCAGCAGCCAAGGCTATTCTGGGGCCAACGTCCTGACTTTC. It translates to CASSQGYSGANVLTF.

The chain uses TRBV4-1 and TRBJ2-2, with no clear D. This CDR3 spans 15 amino acids. V lost 0 bases, J lost 5 bases, and 10 bases lay in between. Germline assignment: CDR1 MGHRA and CDR2 YSYEKL. The CDR3 sequence: CASSQDFVSTGELFF. CDR3 nucleotides: TGCGCCAGCAGCCAAGATTTCGTGTCAACCGGGGAGCTGTTTTTT.

This clonotype was observed many times. The chain has TRBV6-1 and TRBJ1-1, with D maybe TRBD1 (6 bases). The germline V and J ends were trimmed by 3 bases and 7 bases, with 12 bases remaining between them. The CDR3 is 13 residues long. The germline V gene has CDR1 MNHNS and CDR2 SASEGT. CDR3 coding DNA: TGTGCCAGCAGTGAGCTAGGGACAATTGAAGCTTTCTTT. This translates into CASSELGTIEAFF.

This clonotype was detected only a few times. J is TRBJ2-7 and V is TRBV20-1; perhaps TRBD1 as D (5 bases). This CDR3 spans 13 amino acids. Per germline, CDR1 DFQATT and CDR2 SNEGSKA (reference sequence). V lost 0 bases, J lost 6 bases, and 12 bases lay in between. In nucleotides, the CDR3 is TGCAGTGCTAGAGATGGCAGGGTCGGCGAGCAGTACTTC. Translating gives CSARDGRVGEQYF.

This clonotype was picked up a small number of times. The genes are TRBV7-9 and TRBJ2-7, with a tentative D call TRBD2 (7 bases). Germline assignment: CDR1 SEHNR and CDR2 FQNEAQ (reference sequence). The CDR3 length is 17 residues. The germline V and J ends were trimmed by 5 bases and 0 bases, with 20 bases remaining between them. The DNA of the CDR3 is TGTGCCAGCAGCATGACAGTAACGGCGGGGGCCTCCTACGAGCAGTACTTC. The encoded protein is CASSMTVTAGASYEQYF.

The sample holds a few counts of this clonotype. The chain employs TRBV20-1 and TRBJ2-5; 11 bases align to TRBD2. The ends lost 0 bases at V and 4 bases at J; junction bases unmatched: 7. The CDR3 is 16 residues long. CDR1 is DFQATT and CDR2 is SNEGSKA in the germline V gene (reference sequence). CDR3 coding DNA: TGCAGTGCTAGAGACTTTAGCGGGGGGGTAGGAGAGACCCAGTACTTC. Its translation: CSARDFSGGVGETQYF.

The V call is TRBV7-2, the J call TRBJ2-3; D tentatively fits TRBD1 or TRBD2 (5 bases each). The ends were cut back, 3 bases at V and 6 bases at J, with 10 bases in the middle. The CDR3 has 13 residues. The germline CDR1 and CDR2 sequences are SGHTA and FQGNSA. The CDR3 sequence: CASSLGPSDTQYF. For the CDR3, the DNA is TGTGCCAGCAGCTTGGGACCATCGGATACGCAGTATTTT.

This clonotype was seen a few times. In DNA, the CDR3 is TGTGCCAGCAGTTACGGAACGGCTAGCGGGAGCTATGAGCAGTTCTTC. Its translation: CASSYGTASGSYEQFF. This chain uses TRBV6-5 with TRBJ2-1; 10 nucleotides line up with TRBD2. The CDR3 has 16 residues. Germline V gene lookup returns CDR1 MNHEY and CDR2 SVGAGI. The trim removed 2 bases at V and 8 bases at J, leaving 9 bases unmatched.